These 11 T cell receptor beta chains share one sample of origin, sequenced in a study of blood T cells in healthy people across ages. Alongside a J-beta primer mix, a sample-barcoded 5' primer served in a second PCR lasting roughly 6 to 11 cycles. Using its own MiXCR run on the 5' RACE reads, TCRdb lists one record per CDR3 protein. The data hold about 2 million distinct CDR3 sequences, with around 48% observed a single time. What was sequenced was blood. The receptor set was obtained from a woman between 35 and 50 years old in good health.

The chain links TRBV6-5 to TRBJ2-3, with D possibly being TRBD2 (5 bases). Germline CDR1 is MNHEY and CDR2 is SVGAGI. V lost 2 bases and J 1 base, leaving 16 bases between the germline ends. The CDR3 length is 17 residues. The CDR3 DNA reads TGTGCCAGCAGTTACACGGGGTTCTCATTGGGCACAGATACGCAGTATTTT. Residues: CASSYTGFSLGTDTQYF.

The rearrangement joins TRBV20-1 to TRBJ1-5; unclear D gene. The germline V gene encodes CDR1 DFQATT and CDR2 SNEGSKA (reference sequence). V lost 6 bases, J lost 0 bases, and 9 bases lay in between. The CDR3 consists of 13 residues. CDR3 sequence (DNA): TGCAGTGCAGACACACATAGCAATCAGCCCCAGCATTTT. This translates into CSADTHSNQPQHF.

This clonotype was observed a few times. The rearrangement joins TRBV5-1 to TRBJ2-5, with TRBD2 matching over 8 bases. The CDR3 contains 15 residues. Losses at the gene ends were 2 bases for V and 2 bases for J; bases not matched to a gene: 5. The V gene's germline CDR1 is SGHRS and CDR2 YFSETQ. Written as DNA, the CDR3 is TGCGCCAGCAGCTTCGGGGGGGTCTATCAAGAGACCCAGTACTTC. This sequence encodes CASSFGGVYQETQYF.

The V call is TRBV7-9, the J call TRBJ2-5, with TRBD2 matching over 16 bases. The V segment lost 5 bases and the J segment 5 bases; nucleotides outside the gene matches: 8. Germline V gene lookup returns CDR1 SEHNR and CDR2 FQNEAQ (reference sequence). The CDR3 is 17 residues long. CDR3 coding DNA: TGTGCCAGCAGCCCTGGGACTAGCGGGGGGGCATCGGAGACCCAGTACTTC. It encodes CASSPGTSGGASETQYF.

In this sample, this clonotype turned up a few times. The CDR3: CASSLIGASYEQYF. The CDR3 DNA sequence: TGTGCCAGCAGTTTAATCGGGGCCTCCTACGAGCAGTACTTC. The rearrangement links TRBV12-3 or TRBV12-4 to TRBJ2-7; D is perhaps TRBD1 or TRBD2 (5 bases each). The CDR3 extends over 14 amino acids. Trimming took 2 bases from V and 0 from J, leaving 8 bases between them.

The chain is built from TRBV10-1 and TRBJ2-7; TRBD2 is a possible D gene (6 bases). The J call may be incorrect, as the DNA end agrees better with TRBJ2-5. The CDR3 loop spans 14 amino acids. Germline CDR1 is WNHNN and CDR2 is SYGVQD (reference sequence). DNA for the CDR3: TGCGCCAGCAGTGAGCGGGGGACCACAGAGACCCAGTACTTC. The encoded protein is CASSERGTTETQYF.

This clonotype was counted between two and nine times. The CDR3 DNA follows: TGTGCCAGCAGTCAGCGGGGCGCGGTATCCTACGAGCAGTACTTC. As protein: CASSQRGAVSYEQYF. This chain links TRBV27 with TRBJ2-7, with 7 positions matching TRBD2. Germline CDR1 and CDR2: MNHEY and SMNVEV (reference sequence). The CDR3 runs 15 residues. Germline trimming cut 5 bases from V and 1 base from J; bases unmatched to any gene: 8.

This clonotype has only a few counts. This sequence joins TRBV12-3 or TRBV12-4 and TRBJ1-5; 9 nucleotides line up with TRBD1. The CDR3 covers 19 residues. V was pared by 5 bases and J by 1 base, with 15 bases of the junction left unmatched. In DNA form, the CDR3 reads TGTGCCAGCAGTGCTCGAGCACCCTGGGGACAGGGAAGCAATCAGCCCCAGCATTTT. Its translation: CASSARAPWGQGSNQPQHF.

The V and J genes are TRBV27 and TRBJ2-7, with 8 bases fitting TRBD1. The CDR3 is 13 amino acids. CDR1 is MNHEY and CDR2 is SMNVEV in the germline V gene (reference sequence). V shed 6 bases, J shed 3 bases, and the junction held 4 bases outside the gene matches. CDR3: CASRQGVIYEQYF. The CDR3 nucleotides are TGTGCCAGCAGACAGGGGGTCATCTACGAGCAGTACTTC.

J is TRBJ2-5 and V is TRBV6-2 or TRBV6-3; TRBD2 might be the D (5 bases). Trimming removed 8 bases at V and 4 bases at J, with 11 bases between. Germline CDR1 is MNHEY and CDR2 is SVGEGT. The CDR3 totals 12 residues. CDR3 coding DNA: TGTGCCAGCTGGGAGTACCCAGAGACCCAGTACTTC. Amino acids: CASWEYPETQYF.

This CDR3 reads CSARPELRETQYF. The DNA of the CDR3 is TGCAGTGCTAGACCGGAATTAAGGGAGACCCAGTACTTC. The chain couples TRBV20-1 to TRBJ2-5; D not resolved. This CDR3 has 13 amino acids. Germline V gene sequence: CDR1 DFQATT, CDR2 SNEGSKA (reference sequence). The germline V and J ends were trimmed by 2 bases and 5 bases, with 12 bases remaining between them.